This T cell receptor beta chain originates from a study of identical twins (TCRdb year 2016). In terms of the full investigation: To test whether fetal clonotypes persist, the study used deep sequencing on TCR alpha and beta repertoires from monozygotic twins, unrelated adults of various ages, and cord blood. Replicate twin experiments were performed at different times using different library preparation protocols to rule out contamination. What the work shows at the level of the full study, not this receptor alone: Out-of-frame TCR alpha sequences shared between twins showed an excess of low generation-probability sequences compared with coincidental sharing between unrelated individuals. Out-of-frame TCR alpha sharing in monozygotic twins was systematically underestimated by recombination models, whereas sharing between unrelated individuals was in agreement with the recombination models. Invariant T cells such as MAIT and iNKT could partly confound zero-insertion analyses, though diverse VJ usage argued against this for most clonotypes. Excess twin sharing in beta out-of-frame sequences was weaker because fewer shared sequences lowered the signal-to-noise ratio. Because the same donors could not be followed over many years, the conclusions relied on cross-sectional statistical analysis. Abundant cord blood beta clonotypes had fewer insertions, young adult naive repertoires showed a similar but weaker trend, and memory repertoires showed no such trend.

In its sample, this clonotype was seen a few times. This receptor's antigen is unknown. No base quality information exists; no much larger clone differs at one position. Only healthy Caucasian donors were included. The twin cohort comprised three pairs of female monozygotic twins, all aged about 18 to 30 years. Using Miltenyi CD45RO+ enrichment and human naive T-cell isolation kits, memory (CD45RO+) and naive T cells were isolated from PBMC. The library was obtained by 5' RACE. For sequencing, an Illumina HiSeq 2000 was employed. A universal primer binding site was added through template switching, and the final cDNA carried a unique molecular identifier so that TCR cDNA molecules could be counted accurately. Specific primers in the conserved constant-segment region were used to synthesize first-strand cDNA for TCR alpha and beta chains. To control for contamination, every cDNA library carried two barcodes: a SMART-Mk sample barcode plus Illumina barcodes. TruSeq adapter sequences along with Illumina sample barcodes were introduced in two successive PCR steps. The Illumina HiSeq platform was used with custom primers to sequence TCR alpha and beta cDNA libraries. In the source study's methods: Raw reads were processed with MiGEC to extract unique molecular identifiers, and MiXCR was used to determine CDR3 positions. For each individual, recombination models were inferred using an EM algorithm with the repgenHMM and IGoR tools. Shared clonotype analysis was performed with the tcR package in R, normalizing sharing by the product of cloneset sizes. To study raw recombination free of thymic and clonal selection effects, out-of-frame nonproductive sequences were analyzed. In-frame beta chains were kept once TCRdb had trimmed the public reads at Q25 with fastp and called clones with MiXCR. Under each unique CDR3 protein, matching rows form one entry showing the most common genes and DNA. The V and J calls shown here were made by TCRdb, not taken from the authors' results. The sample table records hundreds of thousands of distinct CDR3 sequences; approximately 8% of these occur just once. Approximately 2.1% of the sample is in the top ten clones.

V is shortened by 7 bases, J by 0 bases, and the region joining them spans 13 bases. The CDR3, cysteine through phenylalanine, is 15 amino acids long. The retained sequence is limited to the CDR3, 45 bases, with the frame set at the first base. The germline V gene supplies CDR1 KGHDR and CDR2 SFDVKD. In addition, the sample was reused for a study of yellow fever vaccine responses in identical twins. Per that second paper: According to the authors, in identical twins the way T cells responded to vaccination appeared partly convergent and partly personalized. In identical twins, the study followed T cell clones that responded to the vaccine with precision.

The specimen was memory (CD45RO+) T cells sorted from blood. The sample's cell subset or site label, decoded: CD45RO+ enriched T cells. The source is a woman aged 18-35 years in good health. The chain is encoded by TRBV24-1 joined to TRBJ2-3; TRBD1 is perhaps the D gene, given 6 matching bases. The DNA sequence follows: TGTGCCACCAGCCCCCCAGGGGCTAGCACAGATACGCAGTATTTT. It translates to CATSPPGASTDTQYF.